The 18 T cell receptor beta chains in this list originate from one sample, sequenced in a study of response to subunit inactivated influenza vaccine. MiXCR was run by TCRdb on the RT-PCR reads, yielding one entry per CDR3 protein. Of hundreds of thousands of distinct CDR3 sequences in the sample, less than 8% were seen once. This specimen consisted of PBMCs from blood, obtained less than 25 months after vaccination. Source of these receptors: a man between 45 and 75 years old who received an inactivated influenza vaccine.

The chain recombines TRBV4-1 with TRBJ2-5; a possible D gene is TRBD1 (6 bases). This CDR3 is built from 22 residues. V lost 1 base and J lost 2, with 32 bases in between. CDR1 is MGHRA and CDR2 is YSYEKL in the germline V gene. The CDR3 DNA sequence: TGCGCCAGCAGCCAAGGATTGTCGGGACAAGGCCTTAGTCGTAGACTTCAAGAGACCCAGTACTTC. This encodes CASSQGLSGQGLSRRLQETQYF.

In this sample, this clonotype turned up many times. The J gene is TRBJ1-4, the V gene TRBV20-1; a possible D gene is TRBD1 (6 bases). V lost 5 bases and J 6 bases, leaving 16 bases between the germline ends. The germline gives CDR1 DFQATT, CDR2 SNEGSKA (reference sequence). CDR3 length: 14 residues. In DNA form, the CDR3 reads TGCAGTGCTTCGTCCGGGGGCGGAGATGAAAAACTGTTTTTT. Encoded protein: CSASSGGGDEKLFF.

This clonotype was observed many times. The chain carries TRBV6-6 and TRBJ2-1; no reliable D call. The CDR3 sequence is 13 residues long. V gave up 6 bases and J gave up 6 bases, with 12 bases separating them. CDR1 is MNHNY, CDR2 SVGAGI, per germline (reference sequence). The DNA of the CDR3 is TGTGCCAGCAGCCCCGGACCTCGCAATGAGCAGTTCTTC. It is translated as CASSPGPRNEQFF.

On this clonotype itself: One junction end disagrees with the germline gene, perhaps due to a read error. The V call is TRBV10-1, the J call TRBJ2-1; D possibly corresponds to TRBD1 (5 bases). CDR1 is WNHNN and CDR2 is SYGVQD in the germline V gene (reference sequence). The CDR3 has 16 amino acids. This CDR3 is CASSESSRASCNEQFF. The DNA for the CDR3 is TGCGCCAGCAGTGAGTCGAGCAGGGCATCCTGCAATGAGCAGTTCTTC.

This clonotype was picked up many times. The chain carries TRBV5-1 and TRBJ1-3; 9 positions match TRBD1. CDR3 length: 13 residues. V shed 5 bases, J shed 13 bases, and the junction held 10 bases outside the gene matches. Per germline, CDR1 SGHRS and CDR2 YFSETQ. DNA of the CDR3: TGCGCCAGCAGTCCGGGACAGGGCCCCGTTATATATTTT. It translates to CASSPGQGPVIYF.

This clonotype was seen a few times. Here the CDR3 reads CASSLGASGGYEQYF. CDR3 nucleotides: TGTGCCAGCAGCTTAGGGGCTAGCGGGGGGTACGAGCAGTACTTC. The chain recombines TRBV7-2 with TRBJ2-7, with TRBD2 identical over 11 bases. This CDR3 comprises 15 residues. Per germline, CDR1 SGHTA and CDR2 FQGNSA. V lost 1 base, J lost 4 bases, and 3 bases stayed unmatched.

The table lists this clonotype with many counts. The chain couples TRBV5-1 to TRBJ2-2; 11 nucleotides align to TRBD1. The CDR3 runs to 17 residues. Germline-derived CDR1 and CDR2 are SGHRS and YFSETQ. V lost 0 bases to trimming and J lost 3 bases; unmatched junction nucleotides: 4. In nucleotides, the CDR3 is TGCGCCAGCAGCTTGGCCGGGACAGGGGGTGACACCGGGGAGCTGTTTTTT. Amino acids: CASSLAGTGGDTGELFF.

This clonotype has more than one count but fewer than ten. This chain uses TRBV6-2 or TRBV6-3 with TRBJ2-7; 8 nucleotides align to TRBD1. J was trimmed by 3 bases and V by 5 bases; bases with no gene match: 6. This CDR3 spans 14 amino acids. Germline loops: CDR1 MNHEY, CDR2 SVGEGT. CDR3 DNA sequence: TGTGCCAGCAGTCTCAGGGGGCGCCTCTACGAGCAGTACTTC. Its protein is CASSLRGRLYEQYF.

The chain recombines TRBV20-1 with TRBJ1-1; no definite D call. The V gene's germline CDR1 is DFQATT and CDR2 SNEGSKA (reference sequence). The CDR3 runs to 12 residues. Between the trimmed V and J ends, which lost 1 base and 4 bases, there was a span of 7 bases. CDR3: CSARVPTTEAFF. In DNA form, the CDR3 reads TGCAGTGCTAGAGTACCTACCACTGAAGCTTTCTTT.

This chain uses TRBV12-3 or TRBV12-4 with TRBJ2-1; D is unresolved. This CDR3 has 15 amino acids. Trimming cost V 3 bases and J 5 bases, with 14 bases left between them. CDR3 protein: CASSFRSEPNNEQFF. The CDR3 coding sequence is TGTGCCAGCAGTTTTCGCAGTGAGCCTAACAATGAGCAGTTCTTC.

The chain links TRBV5-1 to TRBJ2-3, with TRBD2 matching over 7 bases. V lost 0 bases to trimming and J lost 2 bases; unmatched junction nucleotides: 3. CDR3 length: 15 amino acids. Germline loops: CDR1 SGHRS, CDR2 YFSETQ. The DNA for the CDR3 is TGCGCCAGCAGCTTGGACGGACTAGTCACAGATACGCAGTATTTT. It translates to CASSLDGLVTDTQYF.

The chain couples TRBV12-3 or TRBV12-4 to TRBJ1-2; D is undetermined. The length of the CDR3 is 13 residues. V lost 2 bases and J 5 bases, leaving 9 bases between the germline ends. CDR3 nucleotides: TGTGCCAGCAGTTTACCTGCGCGATATGGCTACACCTTC. This sequence encodes CASSLPARYGYTF.

This clonotype was found a few times. The V call is TRBV5-1, the J call TRBJ1-2, with D uncertain. Looked up from germline, CDR1 is SGHRS and CDR2 is YFSETQ. This CDR3 comprises 14 residues. With 0 bases removed from V and 4 bases from J, the gap between germline ends came to 10 bases. The CDR3 reads CASSLVQSVYGYTF. The CDR3 nucleotides are TGCGCCAGCAGCTTGGTCCAGAGTGTCTATGGCTACACCTTC.

The chain is built from TRBV20-1 and TRBJ2-1; 12 nucleotides align to TRBD1. Germline values: CDR1 DFQATT, CDR2 SNEGSKA (reference sequence). This CDR3 contains 17 residues. V lost 0 bases, J lost 8 bases, and 11 bases stayed unmatched. DNA of the CDR3: TGCAGTGCTAGAGATCCCTCGGGACAGGGGGCTCGGGATGAGCAGTTCTTC. This translates into CSARDPSGQGARDEQFF.

CDR3 region: CSATEYETDTQYF. CDR3 DNA: TGCAGTGCCACTGAATACGAAACGGATACGCAGTATTTT. The V and J genes are TRBV20-1 and TRBJ2-3, with D hard to call. Germline lookup yields CDR1 DFQATT and CDR2 SNEGSKA (reference sequence). This CDR3 region has 13 residues. V gave up 6 bases and J gave up 6 bases, with 16 bases separating them.

The chain recombines TRBV6-5 with TRBJ1-1; 9 bases align to TRBD1. There are 15 residues in the CDR3. Germline V gene data show CDR1 as MNHEY and CDR2 as SVGAGI. The ends lost 2 bases at V and 5 bases at J; junction bases unmatched: 6. The CDR3 DNA reads as TGTGCCAGCAGTTACCAGGGACAGGGAAGGACTGAAGCTTTCTTT. Protein product: CASSYQGQGRTEAFF.

This clonotype was seen a few times. CDR3 nucleotide sequence: TGTGCCAGCAGACAGGGGGCCGCGAACACTGAAGCTTTCTTT. Translation gives CASRQGAANTEAFF. The V and J genes are TRBV6-1 and TRBJ1-1; 9 bases line up with TRBD1. V gave up 6 bases and J gave up 1 base; unmatched junction bases: 3. The germline V gene has CDR1 MNHNS and CDR2 SASEGT. This CDR3 region has 14 residues.

This clonotype has a handful of counts. V is TRBV7-9 and J is TRBJ1-4; perhaps TRBD1 as D (5 bases). The CDR3 loop spans 13 amino acids. Germline CDR1 reads SEHNR; CDR2 reads FQNEAQ (reference sequence). Trimming took off 4 bases at V and 8 bases at J, with 11 bases between the two ends. The CDR3 sequence is CASSSGTMEKLFF. The CDR3 DNA reads as TGTGCCAGCAGCTCCGGGACCATGGAAAAACTGTTTTTT.